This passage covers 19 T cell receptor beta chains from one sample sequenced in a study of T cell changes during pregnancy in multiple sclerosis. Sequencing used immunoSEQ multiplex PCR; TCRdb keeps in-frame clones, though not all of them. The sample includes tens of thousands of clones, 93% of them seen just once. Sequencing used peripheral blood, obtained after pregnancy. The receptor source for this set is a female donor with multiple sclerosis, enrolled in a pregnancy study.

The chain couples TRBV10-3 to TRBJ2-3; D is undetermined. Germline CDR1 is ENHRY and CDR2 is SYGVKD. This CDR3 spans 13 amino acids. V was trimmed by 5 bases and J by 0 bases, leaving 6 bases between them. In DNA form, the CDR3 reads TGTGCCATCAGTAAGAGTAGCACAGATACGCAGTATTTT. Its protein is CAISKSSTDTQYF.

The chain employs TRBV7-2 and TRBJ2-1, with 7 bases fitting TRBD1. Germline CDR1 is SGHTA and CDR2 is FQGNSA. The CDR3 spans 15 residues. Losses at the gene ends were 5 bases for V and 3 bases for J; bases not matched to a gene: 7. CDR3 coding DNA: TGTGCCAGCAGCACAAGACAGGGATACTACAATGAGCAGTTCTTC. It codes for CASSTRQGYYNEQFF. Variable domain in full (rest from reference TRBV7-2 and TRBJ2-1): GAGVSQSPSNKVTEKGKDVELRCDPISGHTALYWYRQSLGQGLEFLIYFQGNSAPDKSGLPSDRFSAERTGGSVSTLTIQRTQQEDSAVYLCASSTRQGYYNEQFFGPGTRLTVL.

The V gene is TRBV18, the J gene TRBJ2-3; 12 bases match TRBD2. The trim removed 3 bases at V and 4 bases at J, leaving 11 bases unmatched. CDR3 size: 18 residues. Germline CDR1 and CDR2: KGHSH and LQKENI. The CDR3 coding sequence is TGTGCCAGCTCACCTCTAGCGGGAGGGCCGGAGTACGCAGATACGCAGTATTTT. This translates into CASSPLAGGPEYADTQYF.

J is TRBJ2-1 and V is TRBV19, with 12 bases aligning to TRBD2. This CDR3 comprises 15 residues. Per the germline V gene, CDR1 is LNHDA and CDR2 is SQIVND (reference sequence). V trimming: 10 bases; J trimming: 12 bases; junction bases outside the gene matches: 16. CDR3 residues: CATSNGLAGTSGQFF. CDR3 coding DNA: TGTGCCACCTCGAATGGACTAGCGGGAACGTCAGGGCAGTTCTTC.

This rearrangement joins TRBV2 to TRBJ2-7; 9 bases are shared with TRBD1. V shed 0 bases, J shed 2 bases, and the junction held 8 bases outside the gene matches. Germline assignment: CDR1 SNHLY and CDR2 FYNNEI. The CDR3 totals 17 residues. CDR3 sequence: CASSEARDRVRTYEQYF. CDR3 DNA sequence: TGTGCCAGCAGTGAAGCCCGGGACAGGGTTCGTACCTACGAGCAGTACTTC.

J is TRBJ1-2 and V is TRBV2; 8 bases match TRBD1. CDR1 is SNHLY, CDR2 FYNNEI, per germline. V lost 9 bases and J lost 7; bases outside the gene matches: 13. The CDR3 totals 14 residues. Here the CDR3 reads CASEASGTGSGYTF. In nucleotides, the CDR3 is TGTGCCAGTGAAGCTTCCGGGACAGGTAGTGGCTACACCTTC.

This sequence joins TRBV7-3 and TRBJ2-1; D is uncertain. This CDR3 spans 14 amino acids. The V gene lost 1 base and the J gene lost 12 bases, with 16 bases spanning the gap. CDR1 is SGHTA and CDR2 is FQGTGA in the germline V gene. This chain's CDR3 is CASSLRETGYPQFF. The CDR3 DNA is TGTGCCAGCAGCTTAAGAGAGACTGGCTATCCGCAGTTCTTC.

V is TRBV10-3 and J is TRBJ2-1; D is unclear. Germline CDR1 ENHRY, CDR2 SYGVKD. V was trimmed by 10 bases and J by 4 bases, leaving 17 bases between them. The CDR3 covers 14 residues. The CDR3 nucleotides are TGTGCCACCAGGCATTCGACAACTTACAATGAGCAGTTCTTC. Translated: CATRHSTTYNEQFF.

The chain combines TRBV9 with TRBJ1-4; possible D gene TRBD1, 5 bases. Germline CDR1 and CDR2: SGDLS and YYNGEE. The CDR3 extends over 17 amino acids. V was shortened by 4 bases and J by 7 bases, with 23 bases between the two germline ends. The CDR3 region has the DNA TGTGCCAGCAGCCCCCTCACGGCCGGGGGTGGAGGTGAAAAACTGTTTTTT. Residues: CASSPLTAGGGGEKLFF.

Here the CDR3 DNA reads TGTGCCAGCAGCTTACTACGTAGTAGCGGGAGGACCGGGGAGCTGTTTTTT. Protein: CASSLLRSSGRTGELFF. The chain combines TRBV11-2 with TRBJ2-2, with 10 bases aligning to TRBD2. The germline CDR1 and CDR2 sequences are SGHAT and FQNNGV. The CDR3 contains 17 residues. Trimming removed 2 bases from V and 5 bases from J; junction bases left unmatched: 8.

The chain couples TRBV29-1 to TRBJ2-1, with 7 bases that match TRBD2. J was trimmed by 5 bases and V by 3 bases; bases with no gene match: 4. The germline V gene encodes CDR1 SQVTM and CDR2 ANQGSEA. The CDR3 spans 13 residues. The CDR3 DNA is TGCAGCGTTGAGGGGGGGTTGGACAATGAGCAGTTCTTC. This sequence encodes CSVEGGLDNEQFF.

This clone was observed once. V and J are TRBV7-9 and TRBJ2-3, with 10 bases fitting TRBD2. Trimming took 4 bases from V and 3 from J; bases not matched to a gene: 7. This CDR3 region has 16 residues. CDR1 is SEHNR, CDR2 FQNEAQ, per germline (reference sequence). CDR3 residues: CASSSPGLAATDTQYF. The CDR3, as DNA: TGTGCCAGCAGCTCCCCTGGACTAGCGGCGACAGATACGCAGTATTTT. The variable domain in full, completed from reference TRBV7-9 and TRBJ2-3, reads DTGVSQNPRHKITKRGQNVTFRCDPISEHNRLYWYRQTLGQGPEFLTYFQNEAQLEKSRLLSDRFSAERPKGSFSTLEIQRTEQGDSAMYLCASSSPGLAATDTQYFGPGTRLTVL.

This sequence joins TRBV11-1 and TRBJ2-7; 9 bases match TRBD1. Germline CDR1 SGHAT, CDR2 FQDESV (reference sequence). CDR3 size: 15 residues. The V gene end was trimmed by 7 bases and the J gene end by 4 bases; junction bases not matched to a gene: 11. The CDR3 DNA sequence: TGTGCCAGCACCACCACCGGGACAGGGCTTTACGAGCAGTACTTC. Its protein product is CASTTTGTGLYEQYF.

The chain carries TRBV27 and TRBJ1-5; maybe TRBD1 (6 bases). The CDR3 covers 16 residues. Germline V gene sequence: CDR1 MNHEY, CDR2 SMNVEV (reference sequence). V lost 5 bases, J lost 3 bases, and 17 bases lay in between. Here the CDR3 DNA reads TGTGCCAGCAGTCCCCGGACAGATCTTTCCAATCAGCCCCAGCATTTT. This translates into CASSPRTDLSNQPQHF.

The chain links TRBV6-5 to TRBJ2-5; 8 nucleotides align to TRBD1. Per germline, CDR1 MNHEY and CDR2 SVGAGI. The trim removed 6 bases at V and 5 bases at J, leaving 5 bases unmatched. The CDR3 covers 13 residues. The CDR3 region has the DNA TGTGCCAGCAGGAGGACAGGGCGTGAGACCCAGTACTTC. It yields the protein CASRRTGRETQYF.

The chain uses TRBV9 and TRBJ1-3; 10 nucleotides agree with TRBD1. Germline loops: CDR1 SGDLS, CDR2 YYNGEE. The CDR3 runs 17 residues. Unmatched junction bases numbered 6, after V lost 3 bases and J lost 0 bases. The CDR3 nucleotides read TGTGCCAGCAGCGGGTCAGGACAGGGGGACTCTGGAAACACCATATATTTT. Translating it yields CASSGSGQGDSGNTIYF. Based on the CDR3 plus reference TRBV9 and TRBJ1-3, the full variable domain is DSGVTQTPKHLITATGQRVTLRCSPRSGDLSVYWYQQSLDQGLQFLIQYYNGEERAKGNILERFSAQQFPDLHSELNLSSLELGDSALYFCASSGSGQGDSGNTIYFGEGSWLTVV.

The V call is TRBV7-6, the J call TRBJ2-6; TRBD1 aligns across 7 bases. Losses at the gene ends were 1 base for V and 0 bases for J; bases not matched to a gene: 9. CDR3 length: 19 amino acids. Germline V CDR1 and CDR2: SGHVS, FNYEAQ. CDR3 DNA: TGTGCCAGCAGCTTAGTAGTTGGGACAGCAAACTCTGGGGCCAACGTCCTGACTTTC. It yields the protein CASSLVVGTANSGANVLTF.

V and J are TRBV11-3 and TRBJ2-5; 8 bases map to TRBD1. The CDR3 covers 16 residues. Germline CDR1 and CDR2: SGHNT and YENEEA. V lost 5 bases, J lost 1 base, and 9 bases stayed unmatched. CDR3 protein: CASSVDRGGGQETQYF. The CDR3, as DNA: TGTGCCAGCAGCGTCGACAGGGGCGGCGGCCAAGAGACCCAGTACTTC.

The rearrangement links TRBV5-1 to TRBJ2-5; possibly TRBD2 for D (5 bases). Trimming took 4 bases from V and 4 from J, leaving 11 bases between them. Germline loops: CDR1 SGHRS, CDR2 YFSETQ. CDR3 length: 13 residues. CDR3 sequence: CASSLDFGETQYF. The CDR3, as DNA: TGCGCCAGCAGCCTGGACTTTGGAGAGACCCAGTACTTC.